The clone carrying this T cell receptor (beta chain) was counted many times. Its antigen is not known. Germline CDR1 reads SGDLS; CDR2 reads YYNGEE. Trimming shortened V by 5 bases and J by 2 bases, and 8 bases separated the two germline ends. The CDR3 has 13 amino acids. These data are taken from a study of blood T cells in healthy people across ages. General study findings and limits: Shifts in expanded clonotypes may have been confounded by donor CMV status, which was unknown.

It was with a sample-barcoded 5' primer and a J-beta primer mix that a second PCR of roughly 7 to 12 cycles was run. TCRdb re-analysed the 5' RACE reads in MiXCR, keeping a single row per CDR3 protein. The profile shows around 1,000,000 distinct CDR3 sequences, about 25% of them singletons. The data were also submitted as part of a second study, on T cells of mothers and their children. As reported in that work: A handful of children, together with their three healthy Caucasian mothers, made up the donors. Persistent microchimeric T cell clones were not found at ~100 per million sensitivity.

The V and J genes are TRBV9 and TRBJ2-1; D uncertain. The sequenced sample consisted of blood. The clonotype comes from a girl under 10 years old in good health. The DNA for the CDR3 is TGTGCCAGCAGTGACGGAACCTACAATGAGCAGTTCTTC. Translated, it gives CASSDGTYNEQFF.